The 23 T cell receptor beta chains in this list originate from one sample, sequenced in a study of radiotherapy plus CTLA-4 blockade in lung cancer. The assay was immunoSEQ multiplex PCR, and TCRdb's table has in-frame clones only and misses some. Of around 86,000 clones in the sample, roughly 87% were seen once. The sequenced sample was peripheral blood, obtained from a patient treated with radiotherapy plus ipilimumab. The receptors come from a human donor with non-small cell lung cancer who had stable disease on radiotherapy plus ipilimumab.

The chain employs TRBV2 and TRBJ2-1; 8 nucleotides align to TRBD2. Germline V gene sequence: CDR1 SNHLY, CDR2 FYNNEI. The CDR3 length is 15 residues. After removal of 2 bases from V and 4 bases from J, the junction contained 4 bases not matched to a gene. This CDR3 is CASSELAGGYNEQFF. CDR3 DNA: TGTGCCAGCAGTGAACTAGCGGGTGGATACAATGAGCAGTTCTTC. Based on the CDR3 plus reference TRBV2 and TRBJ2-1, the full variable domain is EPEVTQTPSHQVTQMGQEVILRCVPISNHLYFYWYRQILGQKVEFLVSFYNNEISEKSEIFDDQFSVERPDGSNFTLKIRSTKLEDSAMYFCASSELAGGYNEQFFGPGTRLTVL.

The V gene is TRBV10-2, the J gene TRBJ1-1; possibly TRBD1 for D (5 bases). V was trimmed by 4 bases and J by 6 bases, leaving 12 bases between them. The germline V gene encodes CDR1 WSHSY and CDR2 SAAADI. The CDR3 has 13 residues. The CDR3 sequence is CASSAGGGPEAFF. In DNA form, the CDR3 reads TGCGCCAGCAGTGCCGGGGGTGGTCCTGAAGCTTTCTTT.

The gene calls are TRBV15 and TRBJ1-2, with 8 nucleotides matching TRBD1. The CDR3 has 13 residues. J lost 7 bases, V lost 3 bases, and 4 bases had no gene match. Germline lookup yields CDR1 LNHNV and CDR2 YYDKDF (reference sequence). This CDR3 is CATSRDRERGYTF. CDR3 coding DNA: TGTGCCACCAGCAGGGACAGGGAGCGTGGCTACACCTTC.

The genes are TRBV23-1 and TRBJ2-5, with 7 bases identical to TRBD1. TRBJ2-7 explains the end of the DNA better; the J call may be wrong. TRBV23-1 qualifies as an ORF whose function is uncertain. The CDR3 length is 16 residues. The CDR3 is CASSQSRGQRTYEQYF. The CDR3 DNA follows: TGCGCCAGCAGTCAATCTAGGGGACAGAGAACCTACGAGCAGTACTTC.

V usage is TRBV5-1 and J usage is TRBJ1-1, with 7 bases fitting TRBD1. Germline assignment: CDR1 SGHRS and CDR2 YFSETQ. V lost 4 bases to trimming and J lost 0 bases; unmatched junction nucleotides: 12. The CDR3 loop spans 17 amino acids. DNA for the CDR3: TGCGCCAGCAGCCGTGGAACAGGGGCGAATATGAACACTGAAGCTTTCTTT. Encoded protein: CASSRGTGANMNTEAFF.

The chain carries TRBV30 and TRBJ2-3; TRBD1 aligns across 7 bases. The junction had 9 bases not matched to a gene; V was cut back by 4 bases and J by 11 bases. The CDR3 is made up of 12 amino acids. Germline V gives CDR1 GTSNPN, CDR2 SVGIG (reference sequence). The CDR3 region has the DNA TGTGCCTGGATAACGCTTGGGACAGAGCAGTATTTT. Its protein product is CAWITLGTEQYF.

The rearrangement uses TRBV18 and TRBJ1-1, with D hard to call. CDR1 and CDR2 from the germline V gene are KGHSH and LQKENI. The length of the CDR3 is 14 residues. The germline V and J ends were trimmed by 0 bases and 5 bases, with 10 bases remaining between them. CDR3 coding DNA: TGTGCCAGCTCACCACCTGGAGGACGGACTGAAGCTTTCTTT. Protein sequence: CASSPPGGRTEAFF.

The chain joins TRBV6-5 to TRBJ2-7, with D perhaps matching TRBD1 or TRBD2 (6 bases each). The V gene's germline CDR1 is MNHEY and CDR2 SVGAGI. This CDR3 comprises 13 residues. V was cut by 2 bases and J by 5 bases, with 10 bases left in between. CDR3 in amino acids: CASSYPGAHEQYF. CDR3 nucleotide sequence: TGTGCCAGCAGTTACCCGGGGGCCCACGAGCAGTACTTC.

This chain links TRBV5-1 with TRBJ2-3, with 10 bases fitting TRBD2. This CDR3 is 14 amino acids long. Germline CDR1 is SGHRS and CDR2 is YFSETQ. V lost 3 bases and J lost 6; bases outside the gene matches: 4. CDR3 in DNA: TGCGCCAGCAGCTCCCTAGCGGGAGCCGATACGCAGTATTTT. Encoded protein: CASSSLAGADTQYF.

The V call is TRBV28, the J call TRBJ2-5; TRBD2 is a possible D gene (6 bases). The CDR3 loop spans 17 amino acids. The germline V gene has CDR1 MDHEN and CDR2 SYDVKM. The V and J ends lost 3 bases and 5 bases respectively, with 22 bases between them. CDR3 residues: CASSFQGTRGMGETQYF. The CDR3 DNA sequence: TGTGCCAGCAGTTTTCAAGGAACCCGGGGGATGGGGGAGACCCAGTACTTC.

V and J are TRBV30 and TRBJ2-1; the D gene is possibly TRBD1 (5 bases). The CDR3 runs to 14 residues. Germline V gene sequence: CDR1 GTSNPN, CDR2 SVGIG (reference sequence). Trimming stripped 0 bases from V and 8 bases from J, with 14 bases between. The CDR3 sequence is CAWSVVQAGYEQFF. CDR3 DNA: TGTGCCTGGAGTGTTGTACAGGCCGGTTATGAGCAGTTCTTC.

The chain uses TRBV7-5 and TRBJ1-5. TRBV7-5 is reported as a pseudogene. CDR3 size: 14 residues. CDR3 nucleotides: TGTGCCAGAAGGCGGCGGGTTTTTAATCAGCCCCAGCATTTT. Protein sequence: CARRRRVFNQPQHF.

This chain uses TRBV5-4 with TRBJ2-6; 7 positions agree with TRBD1. The CDR3 runs 16 residues. Unmatched junction bases numbered 2, after V lost 1 base and J lost 1 base. The germline gives CDR1 SGHNT, CDR2 YYREEE (reference sequence). CDR3 residues: CASSLSGGSGANVLTF. The CDR3 bases are TGTGCCAGCAGCTTGTCAGGGGGTTCTGGGGCCAACGTCCTGACTTTC.

The chain employs TRBV6-1 and TRBJ1-2, with D unclear. This CDR3 spans 13 amino acids. Germline CDR1 MNHNS, CDR2 SASEGT. Deletions cut 0 bases from V and 7 bases from J, with 9 bases between. CDR3 sequence: CASSEARSGGYTF. The DNA of the CDR3 is TGTGCCAGCAGTGAAGCGCGATCCGGTGGCTACACCTTC.

V and J are TRBV11-2 and TRBJ2-7; D is possibly TRBD1 (5 bases). V lost 5 bases to trimming and J lost 3 bases, with 11 bases between them. This CDR3 has 13 amino acids. CDR1 SGHAT and CDR2 FQNNGV come from the germline V gene. The CDR3 loop is CASSLLDNYEQYF. Here the CDR3 DNA reads TGTGCCAGCAGCCTCCTGGACAACTACGAGCAGTACTTC.

The chain uses TRBV10-1 and TRBJ1-1; TRBD1 aligns across 8 bases. The CDR3 contains 14 residues. V lost 1 base and J lost 4; bases outside the gene matches: 2. Germline values: CDR1 WNHNN, CDR2 SYGVQD (reference sequence). CDR3: CASSEYRGTTEAFF. CDR3 sequence (DNA): TGCGCCAGCAGTGAGTACAGGGGGACCACTGAAGCTTTCTTT.

V gene TRBV7-2 combines with J gene TRBJ2-7, with TRBD1 identical over 11 bases. Germline loops: CDR1 SGHTA, CDR2 FQGNSA. Trimming removed 1 base from V and 3 bases from J; junction bases left unmatched: 8. The CDR3 covers 17 residues. CDR3 amino acids: CASSLGGQGAARYEQYF. The CDR3, as DNA: TGTGCCAGCAGCTTAGGCGGACAGGGGGCTGCCCGCTACGAGCAGTACTTC.

This chain links TRBV9 with TRBJ2-2, with 7 bases lining up with TRBD2. The V gene's germline CDR1 is SGDLS and CDR2 YYNGEE. V trimming: 3 bases; J trimming: 4 bases; junction bases outside the gene matches: 6. This CDR3 is built from 15 residues. The CDR3 region is CASSAQLALTGELFF. The CDR3, as DNA: TGTGCCAGCAGCGCCCAACTAGCGCTCACCGGGGAGCTGTTTTTT.

The chain is built from TRBV7-9 and TRBJ2-3; D is undetermined. The germline gives CDR1 SEHNR, CDR2 FQNEAQ (reference sequence). V was cut by 1 base and J by 2 bases, with 7 bases left in between. The CDR3 has 14 amino acids. CDR3 loop: CASSLVGVTDTQYF. In nucleotides, the CDR3 is TGTGCCAGCAGCTTAGTTGGGGTCACAGATACGCAGTATTTT.

The genes are TRBV10-3 and TRBJ2-3; D uncertain. The V end was cut by 3 bases, the J end by 2 bases, with 9 bases between. This CDR3 spans 14 amino acids. Germline values: CDR1 ENHRY, CDR2 SYGVKD. CDR3 amino acids: CAISDSALTDTQYF. Here the CDR3 DNA reads TGTGCCATCAGTGACTCTGCCCTCACAGATACGCAGTATTTT.

V is TRBV2 and J is TRBJ2-7; D unclear. Germline values: CDR1 SNHLY, CDR2 FYNNEI. Between the trimmed V and J ends, which lost 4 bases and 3 bases, there was a span of 7 bases. The CDR3 spans 12 residues. In nucleotides, the CDR3 is TGTGCCAGCAGTGTAACCCTCTACGAGCAGTACTTC. Protein product: CASSVTLYEQYF.

As regards this clone: Other DNA sequences within the sample encode an identical CDR3. The rearrangement joins TRBV7-2 to TRBJ1-1, with 8 nucleotides matching TRBD1. Germline values: CDR1 SGHTA, CDR2 FQGNSA. The CDR3 is 15 amino acids. J lost 1 base, V lost 1 base, and 2 bases had no gene match. CDR3 sequence: CASSLGDRRNTEAFF. The CDR3 DNA reads as TGTGCCAGCAGCTTAGGGGACAGGAGGAACACTGAAGCTTTCTTT.

V usage is TRBV5-1 and J usage is TRBJ2-2; D remains unclear. There are 11 residues in the CDR3. Germline CDR1 SGHRS, CDR2 YFSETQ. Trimming removed 4 bases from V and 7 bases from J, with 5 bases in between. CDR3 sequence: CASSDLGELFF. CDR3 nucleotide sequence: TGCGCCAGCAGCGATCTCGGGGAGCTGTTTTTT.